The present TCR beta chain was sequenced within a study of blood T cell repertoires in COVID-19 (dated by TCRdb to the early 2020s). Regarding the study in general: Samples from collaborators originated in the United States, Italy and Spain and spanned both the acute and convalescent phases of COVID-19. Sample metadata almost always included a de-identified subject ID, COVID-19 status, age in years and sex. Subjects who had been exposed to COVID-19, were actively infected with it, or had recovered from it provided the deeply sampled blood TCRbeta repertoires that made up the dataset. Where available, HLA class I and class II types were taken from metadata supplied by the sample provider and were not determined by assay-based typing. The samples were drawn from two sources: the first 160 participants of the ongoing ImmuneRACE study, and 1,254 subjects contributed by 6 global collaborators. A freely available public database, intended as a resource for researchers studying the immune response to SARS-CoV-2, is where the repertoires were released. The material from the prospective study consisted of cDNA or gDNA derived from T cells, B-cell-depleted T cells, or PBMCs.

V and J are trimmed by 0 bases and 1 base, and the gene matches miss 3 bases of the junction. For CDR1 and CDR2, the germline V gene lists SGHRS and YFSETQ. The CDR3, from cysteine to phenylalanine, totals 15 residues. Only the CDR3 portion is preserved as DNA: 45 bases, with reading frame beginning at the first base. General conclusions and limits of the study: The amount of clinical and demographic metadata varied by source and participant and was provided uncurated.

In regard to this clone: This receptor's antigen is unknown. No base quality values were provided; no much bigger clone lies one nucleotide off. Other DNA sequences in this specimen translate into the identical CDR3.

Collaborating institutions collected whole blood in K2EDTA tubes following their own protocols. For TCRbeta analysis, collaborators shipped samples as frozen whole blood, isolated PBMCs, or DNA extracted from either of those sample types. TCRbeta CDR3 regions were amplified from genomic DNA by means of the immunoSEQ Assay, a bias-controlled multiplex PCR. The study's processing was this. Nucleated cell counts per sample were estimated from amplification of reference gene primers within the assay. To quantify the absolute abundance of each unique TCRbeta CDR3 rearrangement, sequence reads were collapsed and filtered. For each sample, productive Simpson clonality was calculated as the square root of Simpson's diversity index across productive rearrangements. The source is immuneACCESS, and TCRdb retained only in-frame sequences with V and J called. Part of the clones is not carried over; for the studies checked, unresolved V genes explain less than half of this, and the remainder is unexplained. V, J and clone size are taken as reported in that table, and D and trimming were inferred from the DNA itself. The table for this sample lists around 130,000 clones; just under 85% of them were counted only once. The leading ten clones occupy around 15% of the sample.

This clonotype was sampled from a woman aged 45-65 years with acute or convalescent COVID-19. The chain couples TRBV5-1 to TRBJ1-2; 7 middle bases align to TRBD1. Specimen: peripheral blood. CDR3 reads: CASSLGGQLNYGYTF. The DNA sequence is TGCGCCAGCAGCTTGGGGGGACAGCTTAACTATGGCTACACCTTC.